This T cell receptor beta chain was profiled in a study of blood T cell repertoires in COVID-19. Clones were read by immunoSEQ multiplex PCR, and TCRdb kept only the in-frame ones, dropping some. The table shows nearly 350,000 clones, with about 88% occurring only once. The CDR3 spans 17 residues. After removal of 4 bases from V and 1 base from J, the junction contained 11 bases not matched to a gene. CDR1 and CDR2 (germline): LGHNA, YNFKEQ. This rearrangement joins TRBV4-2 to TRBJ2-3; 7 bases map to TRBD2. The sequenced sample consisted of peripheral blood. This receptor was obtained from an older woman with COVID-19, enrolled during active disease. The chain's CDR3 is CASSLYREAGGTDTQYF. The CDR3 DNA reads as TGTGCCAGCAGCCTCTACCGGGAGGCGGGCGGCACAGATACGCAGTATTTT.